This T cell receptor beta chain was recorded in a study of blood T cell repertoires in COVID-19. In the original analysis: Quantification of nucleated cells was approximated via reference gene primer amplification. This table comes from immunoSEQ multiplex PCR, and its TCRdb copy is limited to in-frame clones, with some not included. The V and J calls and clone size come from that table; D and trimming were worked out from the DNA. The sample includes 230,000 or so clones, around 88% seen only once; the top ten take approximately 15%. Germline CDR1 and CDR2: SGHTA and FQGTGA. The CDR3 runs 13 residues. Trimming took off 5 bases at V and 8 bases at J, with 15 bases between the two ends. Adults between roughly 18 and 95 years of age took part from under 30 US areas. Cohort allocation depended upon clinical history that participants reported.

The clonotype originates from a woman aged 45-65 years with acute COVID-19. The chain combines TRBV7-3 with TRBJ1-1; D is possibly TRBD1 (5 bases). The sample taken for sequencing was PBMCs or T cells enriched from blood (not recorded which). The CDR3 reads CASSTGDGREAFF. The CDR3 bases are TGTGCCAGCAGCACGGGGGACGGCCGAGAAGCTTTCTTT.